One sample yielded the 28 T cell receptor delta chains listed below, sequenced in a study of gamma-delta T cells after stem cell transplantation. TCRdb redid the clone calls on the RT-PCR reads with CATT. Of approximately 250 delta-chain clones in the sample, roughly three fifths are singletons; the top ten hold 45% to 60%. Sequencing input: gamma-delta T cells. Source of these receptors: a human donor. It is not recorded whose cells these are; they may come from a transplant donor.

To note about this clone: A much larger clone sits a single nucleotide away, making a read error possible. CDR3 nucleotides: TGTGCCTGTGACCCGATTGAAGGCCTTCCTACGCCGGGGTTTACCGATACACTCATCTTT. As protein: CACDPIEGLPTPGFTDTLIF. No V segment was called; the J segment is TRDJ1; the D call in the table, TRDD3, was not verified against the DNA. This CDR3 has 20 residues.

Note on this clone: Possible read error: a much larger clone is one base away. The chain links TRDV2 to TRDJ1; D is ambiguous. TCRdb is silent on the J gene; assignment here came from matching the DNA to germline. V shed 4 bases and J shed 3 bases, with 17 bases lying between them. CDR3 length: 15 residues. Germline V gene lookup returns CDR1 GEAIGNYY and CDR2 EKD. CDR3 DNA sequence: TGTGCCTGTGAAACGGTAGGAGACTCCTCCGATAAACTCATCTTT. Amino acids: CACETVGDSSDKLIF.

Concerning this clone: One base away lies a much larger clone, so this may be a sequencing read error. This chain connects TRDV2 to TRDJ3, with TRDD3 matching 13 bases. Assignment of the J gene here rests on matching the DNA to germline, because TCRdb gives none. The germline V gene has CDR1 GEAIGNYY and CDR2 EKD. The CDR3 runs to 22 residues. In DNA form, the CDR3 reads TGTGCCTGTGACACCGGAGGACTGGGGGATACGGGTGGCTCCTGGGACACCCGACGGATGTTTTTC. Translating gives CACDTGGLGDTGGSWDTRRMFF.

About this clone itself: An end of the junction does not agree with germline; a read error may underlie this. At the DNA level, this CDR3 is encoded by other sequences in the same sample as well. CDR3 nucleotides: TGTGCCTGTGATCCGGTTAGAAGGGGGGATACGTACACAGATAAACTCATCTTT. This gives the protein CACDPVRRGDTYTDKLIF. This chain joins TRDV2 and TRDJ1; 10 bases match TRDD3. No J segment appears in TCRdb, so it was assigned here by matching the sequence to germline. Germline values: CDR1 GEAIGNYY, CDR2 EKD. The CDR3 spans 18 residues.

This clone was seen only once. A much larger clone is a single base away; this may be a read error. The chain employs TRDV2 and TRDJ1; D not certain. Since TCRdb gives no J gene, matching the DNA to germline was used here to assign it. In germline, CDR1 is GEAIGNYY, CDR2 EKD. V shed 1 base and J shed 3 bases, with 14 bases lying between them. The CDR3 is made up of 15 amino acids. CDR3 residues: CACDTVGDSADKLIF. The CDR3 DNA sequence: TGTGCCTGTGACACGGTAGGAGACTCCGCCGATAAACTCATCTTT.

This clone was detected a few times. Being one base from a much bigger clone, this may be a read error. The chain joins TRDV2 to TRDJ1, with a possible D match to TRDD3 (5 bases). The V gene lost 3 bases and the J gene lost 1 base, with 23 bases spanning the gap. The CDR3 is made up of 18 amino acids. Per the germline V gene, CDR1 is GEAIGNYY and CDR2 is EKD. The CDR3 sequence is CACDPISTEGLSTDKLIF. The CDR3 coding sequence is TGTGCCTGTGACCCAATCAGTACTGAGGGATTATCCACCGATAAACTCATCTTT.

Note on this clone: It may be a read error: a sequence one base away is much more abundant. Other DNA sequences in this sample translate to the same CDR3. The CDR3 DNA follows: TGTGCCTGTGACACGATTCGCCCACCTGGTGGGGGACCTGACACCGATAAACTCATCTTT. Protein sequence: CACDTIRPPGGGPDTDKLIF. The chain joins TRDV2 to TRDJ1; TRDD3 matches at 7 bases. The V gene's germline CDR1 is GEAIGNYY and CDR2 EKD. Trimming removed 1 base from V and 0 bases from J; junction bases left unmatched: 19. The CDR3 totals 20 residues.

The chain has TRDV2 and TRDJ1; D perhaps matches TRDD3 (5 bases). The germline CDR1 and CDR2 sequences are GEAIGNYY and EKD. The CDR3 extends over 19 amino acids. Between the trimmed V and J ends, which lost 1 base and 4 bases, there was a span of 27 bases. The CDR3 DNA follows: TGTGCCTGTGACACTATTTCCCTTTCAACTGGACCATACATCGATAAACTCATCTTT. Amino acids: CACDTISLSTGPYIDKLIF.

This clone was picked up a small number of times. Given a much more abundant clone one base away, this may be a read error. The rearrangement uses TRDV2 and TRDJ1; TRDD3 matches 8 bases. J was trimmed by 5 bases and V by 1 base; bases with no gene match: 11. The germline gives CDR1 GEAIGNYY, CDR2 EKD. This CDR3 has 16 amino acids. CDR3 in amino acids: CACDTMGDFGSDKLIF. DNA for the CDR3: TGTGCCTGTGACACTATGGGGGATTTTGGGTCAGATAAACTCATCTTT.

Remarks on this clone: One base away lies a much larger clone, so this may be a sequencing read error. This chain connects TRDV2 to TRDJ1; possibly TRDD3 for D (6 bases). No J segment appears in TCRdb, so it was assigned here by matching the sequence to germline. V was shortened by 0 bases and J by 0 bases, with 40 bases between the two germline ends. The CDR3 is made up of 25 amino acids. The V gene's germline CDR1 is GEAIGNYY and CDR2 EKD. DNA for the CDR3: TGTGCCTGTGACACCCTGGTATCTGGGGTATCATCTCCCAGTCAGGAGGCTAATTACACCGATAAACTCATCTTT. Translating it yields CACDTLVSGVSSPSQEANYTDKLIF.

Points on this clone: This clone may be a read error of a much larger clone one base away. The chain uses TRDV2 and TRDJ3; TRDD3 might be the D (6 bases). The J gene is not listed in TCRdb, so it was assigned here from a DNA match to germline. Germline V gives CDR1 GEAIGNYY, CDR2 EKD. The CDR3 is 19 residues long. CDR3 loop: CACDPASLGRSLDTRQMFF. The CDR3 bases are TGTGCCTGTGACCCTGCATCCCTGGGGAGGTCCTTGGACACCCGACAGATGTTTTTC.

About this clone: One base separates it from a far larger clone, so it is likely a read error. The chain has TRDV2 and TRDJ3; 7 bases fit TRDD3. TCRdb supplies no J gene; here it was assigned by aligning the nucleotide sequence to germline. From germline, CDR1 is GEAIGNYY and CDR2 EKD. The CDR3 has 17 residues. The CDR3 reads CARDLTGVSWDTRQMFF. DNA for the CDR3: TGTGCCCGTGACCTTACTGGGGTCTCCTGGGACACCCGACAGATGTTTTTC.

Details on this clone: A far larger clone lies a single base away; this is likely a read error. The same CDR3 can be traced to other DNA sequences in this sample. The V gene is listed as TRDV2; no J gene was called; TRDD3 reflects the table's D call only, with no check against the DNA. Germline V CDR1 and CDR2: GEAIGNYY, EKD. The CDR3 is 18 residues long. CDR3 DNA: TGTGCCTGTGACGCCCTACTGGGGGATACGCGAGGGACCGATAAACTAATCTTT. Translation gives CACDALLGDTRGTDKLIF.

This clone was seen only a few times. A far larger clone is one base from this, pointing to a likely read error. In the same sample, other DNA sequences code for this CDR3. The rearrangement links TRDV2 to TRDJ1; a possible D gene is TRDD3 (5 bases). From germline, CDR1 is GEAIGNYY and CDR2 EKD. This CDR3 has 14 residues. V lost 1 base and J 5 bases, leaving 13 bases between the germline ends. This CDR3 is CACDTLGVDDKLIF. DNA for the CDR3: TGTGCCTGTGACACTCTGGGTGTTGATGATAAACTCATCTTT.

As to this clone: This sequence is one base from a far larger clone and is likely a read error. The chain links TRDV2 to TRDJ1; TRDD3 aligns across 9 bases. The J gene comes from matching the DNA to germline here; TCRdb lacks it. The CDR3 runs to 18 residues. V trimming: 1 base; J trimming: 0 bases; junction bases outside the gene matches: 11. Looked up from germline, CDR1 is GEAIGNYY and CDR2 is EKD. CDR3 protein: CACDTVYTGGEYTDKLIF. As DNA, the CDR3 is TGTGCCTGTGACACTGTCTATACTGGGGGAGAGTACACCGATAAACTCATCTTT.

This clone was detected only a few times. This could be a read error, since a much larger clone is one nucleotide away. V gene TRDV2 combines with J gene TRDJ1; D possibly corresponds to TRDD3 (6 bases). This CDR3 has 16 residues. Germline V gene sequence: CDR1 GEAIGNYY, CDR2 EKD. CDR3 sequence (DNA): TGTGCCTGTGACCTACTGGGTACAAGTTACACCGATAGACTCATCTTT. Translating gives CACDLLGTSYTDRLIF.

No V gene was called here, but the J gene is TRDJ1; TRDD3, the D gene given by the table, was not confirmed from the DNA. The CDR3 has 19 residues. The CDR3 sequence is CARDTIPNSGDTNNDKLIF. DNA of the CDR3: TGTGCCCGTGACACCATTCCTAACTCCGGGGATACGAACAACGATAAACTGATCTTT.

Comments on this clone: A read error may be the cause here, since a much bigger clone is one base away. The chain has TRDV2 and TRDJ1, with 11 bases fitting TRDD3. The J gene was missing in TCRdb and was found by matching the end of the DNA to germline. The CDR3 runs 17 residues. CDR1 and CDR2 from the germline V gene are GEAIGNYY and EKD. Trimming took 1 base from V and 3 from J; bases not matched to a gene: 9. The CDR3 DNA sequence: TGTGCCTGTGACACTCTGGGGGATACAGGAGACTCCGATAAACTCATCTTT. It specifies CACDTLGDTGDSDKLIF.

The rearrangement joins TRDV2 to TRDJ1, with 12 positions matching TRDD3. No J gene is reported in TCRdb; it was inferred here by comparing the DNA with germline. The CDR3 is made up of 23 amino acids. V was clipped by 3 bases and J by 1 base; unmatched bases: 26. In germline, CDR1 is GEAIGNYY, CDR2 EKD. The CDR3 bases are TGTGCCTGTGACGGACTGCCCGACTGGGGGATACCCCACTCTACCCCGGGCACCGATAAACTCATCTTT. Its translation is CACDGLPDWGIPHSTPGTDKLIF.

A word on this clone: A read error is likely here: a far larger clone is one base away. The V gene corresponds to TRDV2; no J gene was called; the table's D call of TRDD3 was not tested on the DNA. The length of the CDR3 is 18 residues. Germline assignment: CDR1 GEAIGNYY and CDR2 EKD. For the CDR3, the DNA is TGTGCCTGTGATCCGGTTAGAATGGGGGATACGTACACCGATAAACCCATCTTT. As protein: CACDPVRMGDTYTDKPIF.

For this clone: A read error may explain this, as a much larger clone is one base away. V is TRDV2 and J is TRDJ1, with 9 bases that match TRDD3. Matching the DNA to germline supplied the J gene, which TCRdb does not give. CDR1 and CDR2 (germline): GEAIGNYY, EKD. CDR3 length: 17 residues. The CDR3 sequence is CSCDTLGDSLITDKLIF. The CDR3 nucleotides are TGTTCCTGTGACACTCTGGGGGATTCCTTGATCACCGATAAACTCATCTTT.

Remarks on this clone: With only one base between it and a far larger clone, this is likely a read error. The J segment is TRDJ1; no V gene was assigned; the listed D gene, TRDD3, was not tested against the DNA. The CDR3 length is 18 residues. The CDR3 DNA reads TGTGCCTGTGATCAGGTTAGAATGGGGGATACGTACACCGATAAACTCATCTTT. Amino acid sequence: CACDQVRMGDTYTDKLIF.

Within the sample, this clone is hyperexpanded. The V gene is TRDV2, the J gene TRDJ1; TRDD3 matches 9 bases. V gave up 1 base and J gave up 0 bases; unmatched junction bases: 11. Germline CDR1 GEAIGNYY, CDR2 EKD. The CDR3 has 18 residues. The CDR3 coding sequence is TGTGCCTGTGACACTGTCTATACTGGGGGAGATTACACCGATAAACTCATCTTT. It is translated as CACDTVYTGGDYTDKLIF.

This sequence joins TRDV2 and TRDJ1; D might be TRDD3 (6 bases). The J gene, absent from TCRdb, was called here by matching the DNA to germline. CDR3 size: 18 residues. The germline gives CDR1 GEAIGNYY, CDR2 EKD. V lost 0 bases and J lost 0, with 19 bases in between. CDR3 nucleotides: TGTGCCTGTGACACCGTTGGGGGTCTTTCTTCGTACACCGATAAACTCATCTTT. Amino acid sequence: CACDTVGGLSSYTDKLIF.

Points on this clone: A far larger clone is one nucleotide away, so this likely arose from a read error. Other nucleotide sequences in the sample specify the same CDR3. The CDR3 spells CACDALLGDTRGTDKLIF. The CDR3 DNA is TGTGCCTGTGACGCCCTACTGGGGGATACGCGAGGGACAGATAAACTCATCTTT. This chain uses TRDV2 with TRDJ1; 13 nucleotides agree with TRDD3. TCRdb carries no J gene annotation; the J gene was assigned here by matching the DNA with germline. The CDR3 loop spans 18 amino acids. J gave up 5 bases and V 3 bases, and 14 bases lay outside the gene matches. CDR1 is GEAIGNYY and CDR2 is EKD in the germline V gene.

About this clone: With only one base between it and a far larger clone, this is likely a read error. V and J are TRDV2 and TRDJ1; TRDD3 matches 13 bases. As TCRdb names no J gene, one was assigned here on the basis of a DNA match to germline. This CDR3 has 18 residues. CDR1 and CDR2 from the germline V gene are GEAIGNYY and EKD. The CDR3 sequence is CAGDALLGDTRGTDKLIF. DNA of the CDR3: TGTGCCGGTGACGCCCTACTGGGGGATACGCGAGGGACCGATAAACTCATCTTT.

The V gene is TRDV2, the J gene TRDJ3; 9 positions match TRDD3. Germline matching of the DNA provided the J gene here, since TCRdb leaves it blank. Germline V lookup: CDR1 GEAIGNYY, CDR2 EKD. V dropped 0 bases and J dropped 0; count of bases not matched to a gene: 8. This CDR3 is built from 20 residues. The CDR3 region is CACDTGWGILSSWDTRQMFF. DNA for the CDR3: TGTGCCTGTGACACCGGATGGGGGATATTGAGCTCCTGGGACACCCGACAGATGTTTTTC.

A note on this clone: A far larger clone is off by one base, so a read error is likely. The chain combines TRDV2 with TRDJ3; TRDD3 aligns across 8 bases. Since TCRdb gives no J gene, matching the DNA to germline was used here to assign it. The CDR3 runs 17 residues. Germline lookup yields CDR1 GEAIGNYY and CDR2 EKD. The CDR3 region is CACDSGGATWNTRQMFF. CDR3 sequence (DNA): TGTGCCTGTGACTCTGGGGGAGCCACCTGGAACACCCGACAGATGTTTTTC.